Below, 23 T cell receptor beta chains from the same sample are listed, as sequenced in a study of T cell responses to AZD1222 COVID-19 vaccine. Sequenced by immunoSEQ multiplex PCR; TCRdb stores in-frame clones only, minus some. The sample has 90,000 to 110,000 clones, 75% to 90% seen once. The source material was peripheral blood, sampled on day 0 of AZD1222 vaccination. The receptors come from an adult in good health.

Here the CDR3 DNA reads TGTGCCAGCAGTTACATGGAGATATTAAACACTGAAGCTTTCTTT. This encodes CASSYMEILNTEAFF. The genes are TRBV6-5 and TRBJ1-1; D gene unclear. The CDR3 loop spans 15 amino acids. Germline loops: CDR1 MNHEY, CDR2 SVGAGI. Trimming took off 2 bases at V and 2 bases at J, with 12 bases between the two ends.

This rearrangement joins TRBV7-2 to TRBJ1-4, with D unclear. The germline gives CDR1 SGHTA, CDR2 FQGNSA. The germline V and J ends were trimmed by 1 base and 12 bases, with 15 bases remaining between them. The CDR3 length is 14 residues. CDR3 in amino acids: CASSLDRYTGQLFF. CDR3 bases: TGTGCCAGCAGCTTAGACCGATACACCGGCCAACTGTTTTTT.

The CDR3 DNA reads TGTGCCAGCAGTTTTTTGGGGACAGGGAGAGTGTTGAGCACCGGGGAGCTGTTTTTT. Translated: CASSFLGTGRVLSTGELFF. The gene calls are TRBV28 and TRBJ2-2, with 9 bases that match TRBD1. Per germline, CDR1 MDHEN and CDR2 SYDVKM. Unmatched junction bases numbered 15, after V lost 3 bases and J lost 4 bases. The CDR3 has 19 residues.

The V gene is TRBV5-4, the J gene TRBJ2-3; the match to TRBD2 covers 7 bases. This CDR3 is built from 16 residues. From germline, CDR1 is SGHNT and CDR2 YYREEE (reference sequence). The junction had 8 bases not matched to a gene; V was cut back by 1 base and J by 3 bases. The CDR3 sequence is CASSLRASGLTDTQYF. CDR3 DNA sequence: TGTGCCAGCAGCTTGAGGGCTAGCGGCCTAACAGATACGCAGTATTTT.

This clone was recorded once. This chain connects TRBV19 to TRBJ1-5; D uncertain. CDR3 length equals 17 residues. Trimming left V 5 bases short and J 1 base short, with 18 bases between. CDR1 is LNHDA and CDR2 is SQIVND in the germline V gene (reference sequence). The CDR3 reads CASSFRVVQTSNQPQHF. The CDR3 region has the DNA TGTGCCAGTAGTTTCCGGGTTGTGCAGACGAGCAATCAGCCCCAGCATTTT.

CDR3 sequence: CASIRTGTYLGYTF. The CDR3 nucleotides are TGTGCCAGCATCCGAACCGGGACCTACCTTGGCTACACCTTC. This chain connects TRBV6-5 to TRBJ1-2, with TRBD1 as a possible D gene (5 bases). The CDR3 sequence is 14 residues long. Germline loops: CDR1 MNHEY, CDR2 SVGAGI. Trimming shortened V by 7 bases and J by 7 bases, and 19 bases separated the two germline ends.

This rearrangement joins TRBV15 to TRBJ2-6; D is unclear. Per the germline V gene, CDR1 is LNHNV and CDR2 is YYDKDF (reference sequence). V was shortened by 0 bases and J by 0 bases, with 6 bases between the two germline ends. The CDR3 consists of 16 residues. The CDR3 protein is CATSRERGSGANVLTF. CDR3 nucleotides: TGTGCCACCAGCAGAGAGCGCGGCTCTGGGGCCAACGTCCTGACTTTC.

This clone was detected only once. V and J are TRBV5-5 and TRBJ1-5; D gene ambiguous. V lost 2 bases and J 8 bases, leaving 8 bases between the germline ends. This CDR3 spans 12 amino acids. The germline V gene encodes CDR1 SGHKS and CDR2 YYEKEE (reference sequence). The CDR3 is CASSFPGKPQHF. CDR3 bases: TGTGCCAGCAGCTTTCCGGGTAAGCCCCAGCATTTT.

This rearrangement joins TRBV7-2 to TRBJ2-1, with TRBD1 matching over 7 bases. The germline CDR1 and CDR2 sequences are SGHTA and FQGNSA. This CDR3 has 15 residues. Trimming removed 4 bases from V and 0 bases from J; junction bases left unmatched: 3. CDR3 sequence: CASSSQGSSYNEQFF. The DNA of the CDR3 is TGTGCCAGCAGCTCACAGGGGAGCTCCTACAATGAGCAGTTCTTC.

Judged by abundance, this clone is medium-sized. The rearrangement uses TRBV28 and TRBJ1-2, with D perhaps TRBD1 (5 bases). The germline gives CDR1 MDHEN, CDR2 SYDVKM. Between the trimmed V and J ends, which lost 10 bases and 4 bases, there was a span of 16 bases. The CDR3 contains 13 residues. The CDR3 protein is CATMTAAAYGYTF. The CDR3 DNA is TGTGCCACTATGACAGCCGCTGCCTATGGCTACACCTTC.

This clone was seen only a few times. V and J are TRBV3-1 (or the pseudogene TRBV3-2) and TRBJ1-1; D unclear. This CDR3 has 13 amino acids. Germline CDR1 LGHDT, CDR2 YNNKEL (reference sequence). V was cut by 9 bases and J by 1 base, with 12 bases left in between. In DNA form, the CDR3 reads TGTGCCAGTAAGCCTCGGGAGAACACTGAAGCTTTCTTT. The encoded protein is CASKPRENTEAFF.

V is TRBV28 and J is TRBJ1-4; D ambiguous. Germline V lookup: CDR1 MDHEN, CDR2 SYDVKM. The V end lost 8 bases, the J end lost 0 bases, and 10 bases lay between the germline ends. The CDR3 loop spans 14 amino acids. This CDR3 is CASYGIATNEKLFF. CDR3 DNA sequence: TGTGCCAGCTATGGGATTGCAACTAATGAAAAACTGTTTTTT.

The rearrangement links TRBV10-3 to TRBJ1-3; weak D call: TRBD1 (5 bases). Trimming cost V 6 bases and J 0 bases, with 9 bases left between them. Per the germline V gene, CDR1 is ENHRY and CDR2 is SYGVKD. The CDR3 loop spans 14 amino acids. CDR3 protein: CAIRAGFSGNTIYF. DNA of the CDR3: TGTGCCATCAGGGCAGGGTTCTCTGGAAACACCATATATTTT.

This sequence joins TRBV18 and TRBJ2-5; no clear D. V lost 6 bases to trimming and J lost 1 base, with 9 bases between them. The CDR3 extends over 13 amino acids. CDR1 KGHSH and CDR2 LQKENI come from the germline V gene. The CDR3: CASSGFRQETQYF. CDR3 DNA sequence: TGTGCCAGCTCCGGGTTTCGCCAAGAGACCCAGTACTTC. Combining the CDR3 with reference TRBV18 and TRBJ2-5 gives the whole variable domain NAGVMQNPRHLVRRRGQEARLRCSPMKGHSHVYWYRQLPEEGLKFMVYLQKENIIDESGMPKERFSAEFPKEGPSILRIQQVVRGDSAAYFCASSGFRQETQYFGPGTRLLVL.

The chain has TRBV28 and TRBJ2-2; the match to TRBD2 covers 8 bases. The germline gives CDR1 MDHEN, CDR2 SYDVKM. The CDR3 consists of 18 residues. V lost 2 bases and J lost 2; bases outside the gene matches: 10. CDR3 sequence reads: CASSLPPSGRANTGELFF. DNA for the CDR3: TGTGCCAGCAGTTTACCCCCATCCGGGAGGGCTAACACCGGGGAGCTGTTTTTT.

The rearrangement uses TRBV28 and TRBJ2-3; TRBD2 agrees at 11 bases. The J segment lost 1 base and the V segment lost 6 bases, leaving 6 bases of the junction unmatched. Germline V gene sequence: CDR1 MDHEN, CDR2 SYDVKM. The CDR3 extends over 16 amino acids. DNA for the CDR3: TGTGCCAGCAGCTCACTAGCGGGAGTTGGCACAGATACGCAGTATTTT. As protein: CASSSLAGVGTDTQYF. Full variable domain (rest looked up from reference TRBV28 and TRBJ2-3): DVKVTQSSRYLVKRTGEKVFLECVQDMDHENMFWYRQDPGLGLRLIYFSYDVKMKEKGDIPEGYSVSREKKERFSLILESASTNQTSMYLCASSSLAGVGTDTQYFGPGTRLTVL.

The CDR3 region is CASSPGTAANTIYF. In nucleotides, the CDR3 is TGTGCCAGCAGCCCCGGGACAGCCGCAAACACCATATATTTT. The J gene is TRBJ1-3, the V gene TRBV3-1 (or the pseudogene TRBV3-2); 7 bases fit TRBD1. Unmatched junction bases numbered 6, after V lost 4 bases and J lost 6 bases. The CDR3 is made up of 14 amino acids. Germline lookup yields CDR1 LGHDT and CDR2 YNNKEL (reference sequence).

The chain carries TRBV27 and TRBJ1-1; D not resolved. The V end lost 4 bases, the J end lost 1 base, and 7 bases lay between the germline ends. The germline gives CDR1 MNHEY, CDR2 SMNVEV (reference sequence). The CDR3 extends over 13 amino acids. CDR3 DNA sequence: TGTGCCAGCAGTTACCGGGCGAACACTGAAGCTTTCTTT. Protein sequence: CASSYRANTEAFF.

The chain joins TRBV3-1 (or the pseudogene TRBV3-2) to TRBJ1-1; TRBD1 aligns across 9 bases. This CDR3 is 14 amino acids long. The germline CDR1 and CDR2 sequences are LGHDT and YNNKEL (reference sequence). V was pared by 4 bases and J by 7 bases, with 7 bases of the junction left unmatched. In DNA form, the CDR3 reads TGTGCCAGCAGCCGGGGACAGGGTTTGGATGAAGCTTTCTTT. Translation gives CASSRGQGLDEAFF.

The chain couples TRBV19 to TRBJ2-3; 7 bases fit TRBD2. V lost 10 bases and J lost 2; bases outside the gene matches: 9. CDR1 and CDR2 (germline): LNHDA, SQIVND (reference sequence). This CDR3 is built from 14 residues. CDR3 amino acids: CATKAGIDTDTQYF. The CDR3 coding sequence is TGTGCCACAAAAGCGGGGATCGACACAGATACGCAGTATTTT.

The chain uses TRBV4-1 and TRBJ1-5; perhaps TRBD1 as D (6 bases). The CDR3 totals 14 residues. Germline V lookup: CDR1 MGHRA, CDR2 YSYEKL. V was cut by 8 bases and J by 4 bases, with 15 bases left in between. In DNA form, the CDR3 reads TGCGCCAGCCGTCCGACAGGCCCTAATCAGCCCCAGCATTTT. It yields the protein CASRPTGPNQPQHF.

V gene TRBV6-2 or TRBV6-3 combines with J gene TRBJ1-3; perhaps TRBD1 as D (5 bases). CDR3 length: 15 residues. The V and J ends lost 6 bases and 0 bases respectively, with 12 bases between them. Germline assignment: CDR1 MNHEY and CDR2 SVGEGT. The CDR3 sequence is CASSRPTVSGNTIYF. DNA for the CDR3: TGTGCCAGCAGCAGACCGACAGTCTCTGGAAACACCATATATTTT.

The CDR3 DNA reads TGTGCCAGCAGCTTCAGATGGGCGCAGGGTACGCAGTATTTT. It specifies CASSFRWAQGTQYF. V usage is TRBV7-2 and J usage is TRBJ2-3, with D possibly matching TRBD1 (5 bases). The CDR3 totals 14 residues. Germline lookup yields CDR1 SGHTA and CDR2 FQGNSA. The germline V and J ends were trimmed by 3 bases and 8 bases, with 15 bases remaining between them.